This T cell receptor (beta chain) was sequenced during a study of neurological immune-mediated disorders. The cDNA was synthesized by 5'RACE incorporating 10-nucleotide random UMIs. TCRdb analysed the 5' RACE reads with MiXCR anew, one entry per CDR3 protein. The sample records approximately 51,000 distinct CDR3 sequences, about 3% being singletons. J lost 7 bases, V lost 2 bases, and 7 bases had no gene match. Per the germline V gene, CDR1 is MDHEN and CDR2 is SYDVKM. The CDR3 has 14 amino acids. Source material was 2 million unsorted PBMCs, stored at -80 °C in RNAlater. Findings and limits, study-wide: Private repertoires in all groups were suggested by the finding that expanded clones across subjects shared no CDR3 amino acid sequences.

This clonotype was picked up many times. The antigen is not known. The rearrangement links TRBV28 to TRBJ2-7; 8 bases agree with TRBD1. This clonotype was obtained from a man aged 35-49 years with multiple sclerosis. The sample consisted of PBMCs. CDR3 sequence: CASSLRAGGPEQYF. In DNA, the CDR3 is TGTGCCAGCAGTTTACGGGCAGGGGGCCCTGAGCAGTACTTC.